These T cell receptor beta chains were read from a single sample in a study of blood T cell repertoires in COVID-19. Assay used: immunoSEQ multiplex PCR; TCRdb lists only in-frame clones, some missing. Of 250,000 to 350,000 clones listed, around 89% are singletons. The sample was peripheral blood. These receptors came from a woman aged 45-60 years with COVID-19, enrolled during active disease. CDR3s include the opening cysteine and the closing phenylalanine or tryptophan. The order of the fields is CDR3 protein, V gene, CDR3 length, clone size, J gene. Rows give clone size only sometimes, using once, few, many, or a class for an expanded clone.

CDR3aa: CASQGSSYNEQFF
v_gene: TRBV6-5
len: 13
abundance: -
j_gene: TRBJ2-1

CDR3aa: CASSVSGSSYNEQFF
v_gene: TRBV9
len: 15
abundance: -
j_gene: TRBJ2-1

CDR3aa: CASSFTSGSGATQYF
v_gene: TRBV7-3
len: 15
abundance: -
j_gene: TRBJ2-5

CDR3aa: CASSRHPQGAEGYTF
v_gene: TRBV9
len: 15
abundance: -
j_gene: TRBJ1-2

CDR3aa: CASRRDSVNTEAFF
v_gene: TRBV3-1/TRBV3-2
len: 14
abundance: -
j_gene: TRBJ1-1

CDR3aa: CASSVPGQTNEKLFF
v_gene: TRBV25-1
len: 15
abundance: -
j_gene: TRBJ1-4

CDR3aa: CASGLDPSAGSDEQFF
v_gene: TRBV12-5
len: 16
abundance: -
j_gene: TRBJ2-1

CDR3aa: CASSDAGTNGNTIYF
v_gene: TRBV25-1
len: 15
abundance: -
j_gene: TRBJ1-3

CDR3aa: CASSIISTDTQYF
v_gene: TRBV6-6
len: 13
abundance: -
j_gene: TRBJ2-3

CDR3aa: CASSSGQGYNEQFF
v_gene: TRBV5-1
len: 14
abundance: -
j_gene: TRBJ2-1

CDR3aa: CASSYPPGQGAYEQYF
v_gene: TRBV6-5
len: 16
abundance: -
j_gene: TRBJ2-7

CDR3aa: CASSPGTRNEQFF
v_gene: TRBV18
len: 13
abundance: once
j_gene: TRBJ2-1

CDR3aa: CASSLGQAPGGYTF
v_gene: TRBV11-3
len: 14
abundance: -
j_gene: TRBJ1-2

CDR3aa: CASSPGGAVSYNEQFF
v_gene: TRBV18
len: 16
abundance: -
j_gene: TRBJ2-1

CDR3aa: CASSLDAGSHNEQFF
v_gene: TRBV11-2
len: 15
abundance: -
j_gene: TRBJ2-1

CDR3aa: CASSLGSGRQGTDTQYF
v_gene: TRBV7-9
len: 17
abundance: -
j_gene: TRBJ2-3

CDR3aa: CASSSPVADTQYF
v_gene: TRBV5-4
len: 13
abundance: -
j_gene: TRBJ2-3

CDR3aa: CASSSGDSPLHF
v_gene: TRBV5-1
len: 12
abundance: -
j_gene: TRBJ1-6

CDR3aa: CASSPRKLDRGRGAEAFF
v_gene: TRBV18
len: 18
abundance: -
j_gene: TRBJ1-1

CDR3aa: CASSLIGTGHHEQFF
v_gene: TRBV7-6
len: 15
abundance: -
j_gene: TRBJ2-1

CDR3aa: CASSWDSQNSGANVLTF
v_gene: TRBV4-2
len: 17
abundance: -
j_gene: TRBJ2-6

CDR3aa: CASSSIPVDPSTQYF
v_gene: TRBV6-5
len: 15
abundance: once
j_gene: TRBJ2-3

CDR3aa: CAWRGSGTSGPSGTQYF
v_gene: TRBV30
len: 17
abundance: -
j_gene: TRBJ2-3